These 26 T cell receptor beta chains came from one sample sequenced in a study of response to subunit inactivated influenza vaccine. TCRdb passed the RT-PCR reads through MiXCR, listing each CDR3 protein once. The profile shows 450,000 to 600,000 distinct CDR3 sequences, approximately 7.3% of them singletons. Sample: PBMCs from blood, taken roughly 24 months after vaccination. Receptors were obtained from a man between 45 and 75 years old who received an inactivated influenza vaccine.

This clonotype was detected many times. DNA of the CDR3: TGTGCCAGCAGCTTACCGACAGGGAAACTGTTTTTT. Translated: CASSLPTGKLFF. V usage is TRBV11-2 and J usage is TRBJ1-4; 7 bases align to TRBD1. Per germline, CDR1 SGHAT and CDR2 FQNNGV. V was clipped by 2 bases and J by 11 bases; unmatched bases: 2. There are 12 residues in the CDR3.

This clonotype was recorded many times. The chain is built from TRBV5-1 and TRBJ2-2; D is undetermined. Trimming stripped 2 bases from V and 8 bases from J, with 7 bases between. The V gene's germline CDR1 is SGHRS and CDR2 YFSETQ. CDR3 length equals 12 residues. CDR3 protein: CASSLSEGELFF. The CDR3 nucleotides read TGCGCCAGCAGCTTATCCGAGGGGGAGCTGTTTTTT.

The chain carries TRBV4-2 and TRBJ1-3; 8 bases map to TRBD1. Germline V gene lookup returns CDR1 LGHNA and CDR2 YNFKEQ. V gave up 1 base and J gave up 2 bases; unmatched junction bases: 1. The CDR3 totals 15 residues. This CDR3 is CASSQGQGTGNTIYF. The CDR3 DNA sequence: TGTGCCAGCAGCCAAGGACAGGGGACTGGAAACACCATATATTTT.

This clonotype was counted many times. V and J are TRBV4-1 and TRBJ2-1, with TRBD2 as a possible D gene (5 bases). Trimming removed 0 bases from V and 6 bases from J, with 18 bases in between. The V gene's germline CDR1 is MGHRA and CDR2 YSYEKL. This CDR3 comprises 17 residues. The CDR3 reads CASSQELHLGGGNEQFF. DNA of the CDR3: TGCGCCAGCAGCCAAGAGCTTCATCTCGGTGGAGGCAATGAGCAGTTCTTC.

In nucleotides, the CDR3 is TGTGCCACCAGTGATACACCCGGGACAGGGCGAACCTTCTCCTACGAGCAGTACTTC. Residues: CATSDTPGTGRTFSYEQYF. This chain links TRBV24-1 with TRBJ2-7, with 9 bases lining up with TRBD1. The junction had 14 bases not matched to a gene; V was cut back by 3 bases and J by 0 bases. The CDR3 has 19 residues. Looked up from germline, CDR1 is KGHDR and CDR2 is SFDVKD.

The sample holds many counts of this clonotype. The chain recombines TRBV20-1 with TRBJ2-7, with 7 bases that match TRBD2. There are 17 residues in the CDR3. Germline assignment: CDR1 DFQATT and CDR2 SNEGSKA (reference sequence). V shed 1 base, J shed 2 bases, and the junction held 14 bases outside the gene matches. The CDR3 loop reads CSARASGTKGRTYEQYF. CDR3 in DNA: TGCAGTGCTAGAGCCTCCGGGACTAAGGGGAGGACCTACGAGCAGTACTTC.

The chain employs TRBV7-2 and TRBJ2-1, with 7 bases matching TRBD1. V was clipped by 0 bases and J by 2 bases; unmatched bases: 4. This CDR3 is built from 16 residues. The germline CDR1 and CDR2 sequences are SGHTA and FQGNSA. The CDR3 DNA sequence: TGTGCCAGCAGCTTAGCCAGGACAGGCACCTACAATGAGCAGTTCTTC. It is translated as CASSLARTGTYNEQFF.

The table lists this clonotype with many counts. V gene TRBV24-1 combines with J gene TRBJ2-1; D unclear. The germline V gene has CDR1 KGHDR and CDR2 SFDVKD. This CDR3 is built from 12 residues. V shed 5 bases and J shed 7 bases, with 8 bases lying between them. CDR3 nucleotide sequence: TGTGCCACCAGTGCCAGTTGGAATGAGCAGTTCTTC. Protein product: CATSASWNEQFF.

This clonotype was picked up many times. V is TRBV6-1 and J is TRBJ2-7; D gene unclear. Per germline, CDR1 MNHNS and CDR2 SASEGT. This CDR3 is 14 amino acids long. Trimming pared 2 bases from V and 3 bases from J, leaving 11 bases between. This CDR3 is CASSEFGTHYEQYF. CDR3 DNA: TGTGCCAGCAGTGAATTCGGCACTCACTACGAGCAGTACTTC.

V is TRBV19 and J is TRBJ1-1; D is undetermined. The CDR3 runs 14 residues. With 5 bases removed from V and 1 base from J, the gap between germline ends came to 11 bases. In germline, CDR1 is LNHDA, CDR2 SQIVND (reference sequence). CDR3 protein: CASSPPLRNTEAFF. CDR3 nucleotides: TGTGCCAGTAGTCCTCCCCTTCGGAACACTGAAGCTTTCTTT.

This clonotype was seen ten or more times. V gene TRBV4-1 combines with J gene TRBJ2-7; possibly TRBD2 for D (5 bases). With 1 base removed from V and 12 bases from J, the gap between germline ends came to 16 bases. CDR1 is MGHRA and CDR2 is YSYEKL in the germline V gene. The CDR3 is made up of 13 amino acids. The CDR3: CASSQGRTSPRYF. In nucleotides, the CDR3 is TGCGCCAGCAGCCAAGGCCGGACTTCCCCCCGGTACTTC.

This clonotype was counted at least ten times. This rearrangement joins TRBV3-1 to TRBJ2-7; D gene ambiguous. V lost 0 bases and J 3 bases, leaving 9 bases between the germline ends. The CDR3 loop spans 14 amino acids. Germline CDR1 LGHDT, CDR2 YNNKEL (reference sequence). The CDR3 reads CASSQDVNSYEQYF. The CDR3 DNA reads TGTGCCAGCAGCCAAGATGTCAACAGCTACGAGCAGTACTTC.

This chain uses TRBV20-1 with TRBJ1-2; D is possibly TRBD1 (6 bases). V was pared by 3 bases and J by 4 bases, with 15 bases between. CDR3 length: 14 residues. CDR1 is DFQATT and CDR2 is SNEGSKA in the germline V gene (reference sequence). The chain's CDR3 is CSARGAGTLYGYTF. Here the CDR3 DNA reads TGCAGTGCTAGGGGGGCGGGAACACTCTATGGCTACACCTTC.

This chain connects TRBV2 to TRBJ2-7, with 11 bases matching TRBD2. This CDR3 is built from 15 residues. In germline, CDR1 is SNHLY, CDR2 FYNNEI. The V segment lost 2 bases and the J segment 5 bases; nucleotides outside the gene matches: 5. The CDR3 DNA sequence: TGTGCCAGCAGTGAATGGTTACTAGCGGGAGACGAGCAGTACTTC. Residues: CASSEWLLAGDEQYF.

This clonotype was seen only a few times. The chain links TRBV27 to TRBJ1-4; 7 bases are a match to TRBD1. Germline V gene data show CDR1 as MNHEY and CDR2 as SMNVEV (reference sequence). The CDR3 sequence is 15 residues long. V was clipped by 0 bases and J by 7 bases; unmatched bases: 5. In nucleotides, the CDR3 is TGTGCCAGCAGTTTATCAGGGGGCGTGGGTGAAAAACTGTTTTTT. Its protein is CASSLSGGVGEKLFF.

The V gene is TRBV5-6, the J gene TRBJ2-3; D not certain. The V end was cut by 0 bases, the J end by 6 bases, with 14 bases between. This CDR3 region has 15 residues. Germline V lookup: CDR1 SGHDT, CDR2 YYEEEE. This CDR3 reads CASSLAVAARDTQYF. DNA for the CDR3: TGTGCCAGCAGCTTGGCTGTGGCTGCCAGGGATACGCAGTATTTT.

The chain joins TRBV29-1 to TRBJ2-2, with D possibly being TRBD1 or TRBD2 (5 bases each). Germline V lookup: CDR1 SQVTM, CDR2 ANQGSEA. The CDR3 consists of 13 residues. With 5 bases removed from V and 2 bases from J, the gap between germline ends came to 9 bases. As DNA, the CDR3 is TGCAGCGTTTTGGGGGTTAACACCGGGGAGCTGTTTTTT. The encoded protein is CSVLGVNTGELFF.

The V gene is TRBV3-1, the J gene TRBJ1-1; 8 nucleotides match TRBD1. CDR3 length: 15 residues. CDR1 and CDR2 from the germline V gene are LGHDT and YNNKEL (reference sequence). The J segment lost 0 bases and the V segment lost 8 bases, leaving 8 bases of the junction unmatched. In DNA, the CDR3 is TGTGCCAGCCACGGACAGGGCTTGGTGAACACTGAAGCTTTCTTT. Its translation is CASHGQGLVNTEAFF.

The chain is built from TRBV12-3 or TRBV12-4 and TRBJ1-2, with 9 bases that match TRBD1. V shed 3 bases and J 8 bases; nucleotides not matched to a gene: 10. The CDR3 totals 15 residues. CDR3: CASSLGITGGKGYTF. In DNA, the CDR3 is TGTGCCAGCAGTTTGGGGATAACAGGGGGCAAGGGCTACACCTTC.

This clonotype occurred a few times. V usage is TRBV15 and J usage is TRBJ2-3; 7 bases map to TRBD2. V shed 1 base and J 4 bases; nucleotides not matched to a gene: 5. CDR1 and CDR2 (germline): LNHNV, YYDKDF (reference sequence). The CDR3 has 15 residues. CDR3 coding DNA: TGTGCCACCAGCAGAGTGTCGGGAGGAGCAGATACGCAGTATTTT. Its protein product is CATSRVSGGADTQYF.

A few counts support this clonotype. CDR3 amino acids: CASSRETGTSVSGELFF. CDR3 sequence (DNA): TGTGCCAGCAGCCGCGAAACCGGGACTAGCGTTTCCGGGGAGCTGTTTTTT. The rearrangement joins TRBV4-2 to TRBJ2-2, with TRBD2 identical over 10 bases. The CDR3 runs to 17 residues. Trimming took 4 bases from V and 6 from J; bases not matched to a gene: 11. Looked up from germline, CDR1 is LGHNA and CDR2 is YNFKEQ.

J is TRBJ1-6 and V is TRBV6-2 or TRBV6-3, with D perhaps matching TRBD1 (6 bases). Trimming pared 3 bases from V and 0 bases from J, leaving 12 bases between. Germline lookup yields CDR1 MNHEY and CDR2 SVGEGT. The CDR3 spans 17 residues. The CDR3 DNA sequence: TGTGCCAGCAGTTATCTACAGGGTTTCTCCTATAATTCACCCCTCCACTTT. Amino acid sequence: CASSYLQGFSYNSPLHF.

This clonotype was recorded a few times. The rearrangement links TRBV20-1 to TRBJ2-7, with D perhaps TRBD1 or TRBD2 (5 bases each). The V end was cut by 4 bases, the J end by 2 bases, with 12 bases between. Germline V lookup: CDR1 DFQATT, CDR2 SNEGSKA (reference sequence). The CDR3 has 13 amino acids. CDR3 nucleotides: TGCAGTGCTAAGCGGAGAGGGGCCTACGAGCAGTACTTC. As protein: CSAKRRGAYEQYF.

Many counts were recorded for this clonotype. The CDR3 coding sequence is TGTGCCTGGAGTAAGACTAGAAGGCAGTTCTTC. Translation: CAWSKTRRQFF. The genes are TRBV30 and TRBJ2-1, with a weak D call TRBD2 (6 bases). Trimming left V 2 bases short and J 12 bases short, with 11 bases between. Germline CDR1 is GTSNPN and CDR2 is SVGIG (reference sequence). This CDR3 comprises 11 residues. The full variable domain, completed using reference TRBV30 and TRBJ2-1, is SQTIHQWPATLVQPVGSPLSLECTVEGTSNPNLYWYRQAAGRGLQLLFYSVGIGQISSEVPQNLSASRPQDRQFILSSKKLLLSDSGFYLCAWSKTRRQFFGPGTRLTVL.

This clonotype appeared many times. The CDR3 coding sequence is TGTGCCAGCAGCTTAAATGAAAAACTGTTTTTT. It codes for CASSLNEKLFF. The V and J genes are TRBV7-2 and TRBJ1-4, with no clear D. This CDR3 is built from 11 residues. The germline CDR1 and CDR2 sequences are SGHTA and FQGNSA. V shed 2 bases and J shed 5 bases, with 0 bases lying between them.

The rearrangement uses TRBV7-9 and TRBJ2-4; no definite D call. This CDR3 contains 15 residues. Trimming took off 5 bases at V and 1 base at J, with 12 bases between the two ends. Germline loops: CDR1 SEHNR, CDR2 FQNEAQ (reference sequence). The CDR3 sequence: CASSPKTGAKNIQYF. CDR3 DNA sequence: TGTGCCAGCAGCCCCAAGACTGGCGCCAAAAACATTCAGTACTTC.